What follows are 8 T cell receptor beta chains derived from one specimen sequenced in a study of OX40 agonist ivuxolimab in advanced cancers. Assay used: immunoSEQ multiplex PCR; TCRdb lists only in-frame clones, some missing. The sample has approximately 82,000 clones, 85% seen once. This sample comprised CD4+ or CD8+ T cells sorted from blood, obtained in a trial of the OX40 agonist ivuxolimab. Every receptor here comes from an adult with an advanced solid tumor such as melanoma, head and neck, liver or kidney cancer.

This clone was observed once. The chain uses TRBV21-1 and TRBJ1-2. TRBV21-1 is assigned pseudogene status. This CDR3 is built from 12 residues. CDR3 protein: CASSNKGYGYTF. CDR3 coding DNA: TGTGCCAGCAGCAATAAGGGTTATGGCTACACCTTC.

The chain joins TRBV28 to TRBJ2-7; 9 bases are shared with TRBD1. The V gene's germline CDR1 is MDHEN and CDR2 SYDVKM. V lost 6 bases and J lost 2; bases outside the gene matches: 8. The CDR3 runs 15 residues. The CDR3 sequence: CASSIIGTGTYEQYF. In nucleotides, the CDR3 is TGTGCCAGCAGCATAATCGGGACAGGGACCTACGAGCAGTACTTC. The entire variable domain, with the rest obtained from reference TRBV28 and TRBJ2-7, is as follows: DVKVTQSSRYLVKRTGEKVFLECVQDMDHENMFWYRQDPGLGLRLIYFSYDVKMKEKGDIPEGYSVSREKKERFSLILESASTNQTSMYLCASSIIGTGTYEQYFGPGTRLTVT.

A few counts support this clone. The chain joins TRBV7-9 to TRBJ1-1, with unresolved D. CDR3 length: 12 amino acids. CDR1 and CDR2 (germline): SEHNR, FQNEAQ (reference sequence). V was pared by 5 bases and J by 3 bases, with 7 bases between. This CDR3 reads CASSRGDTEAFF. The DNA of the CDR3 is TGTGCCAGCAGCAGAGGTGACACTGAAGCTTTCTTT. Combining the CDR3 with reference TRBV7-9 and TRBJ1-1 gives the whole variable domain DTGVSQNPRHKITKRGQNVTFRCDPISEHNRLYWYRQTLGQGPEFLTYFQNEAQLEKSRLLSDRFSAERPKGSFSTLEIQRTEQGDSAMYLCASSRGDTEAFFGQGTRLTVV.

The sample holds one count of this clone. CDR3 in amino acids: CASSVDSLNTEAFF. CDR3 in DNA: TGCGCCAGCAGTGTGGACAGCTTGAACACTGAAGCTTTCTTT. This chain connects TRBV10-2 to TRBJ1-1; TRBD1 might be the D (6 bases). Between the trimmed V and J ends, which lost 4 bases and 0 bases, there was a span of 9 bases. The germline CDR1 and CDR2 sequences are WSHSY and SAAADI. CDR3 length: 14 residues.

The rearrangement links TRBV4-3 to TRBJ2-3; D is unclear. The germline CDR1 and CDR2 sequences are LGHNA and YSLEER. There are 14 residues in the CDR3. Trimming took off 1 base at V and 6 bases at J, with 11 bases between the two ends. The CDR3 sequence is CASSQGGLTDTQYF. For the CDR3, the DNA is TGCGCCAGCAGCCAAGGTGGTTTAACGGATACGCAGTATTTT.

This chain links TRBV7-2 with TRBJ2-7; D may be TRBD1 or TRBD2 (5 bases each). This CDR3 has 14 amino acids. Germline V gene data show CDR1 as SGHTA and CDR2 as FQGNSA. The V and J ends lost 5 bases and 3 bases respectively, with 14 bases between them. In DNA, the CDR3 is TGTGCCAGCAGCGATCAGGGAGCAGGCTACGAGCAGTACTTC. Translation: CASSDQGAGYEQYF. The full variable domain, in which reference TRBV7-2 and TRBJ2-7 provide the parts outside the CDR3, is GAGVSQSPSNKVTEKGKDVELRCDPISGHTALYWYRQSLGQGLEFLIYFQGNSAPDKSGLPSDRFSAERTGGSVSTLTIQRTQQEDSAVYLCASSDQGAGYEQYFGPGTRLTVT.

The chain employs TRBV28 and TRBJ1-2, with a tentative D call TRBD1 (5 bases). V was shortened by 4 bases and J by 4 bases, with 10 bases between the two germline ends. The V gene's germline CDR1 is MDHEN and CDR2 SYDVKM. The CDR3 runs to 13 residues. The chain's CDR3 is CASSSQGVYGYTF. DNA of the CDR3: TGTGCCAGCAGTTCCCAGGGAGTCTATGGCTACACCTTC.

The chain has TRBV27 and TRBJ2-5; 7 bases align to TRBD2. The CDR3 runs to 13 residues. The V segment lost 6 bases and the J segment 3 bases; nucleotides outside the gene matches: 4. Germline loops: CDR1 MNHEY, CDR2 SMNVEV (reference sequence). The CDR3 spells CASRRSGEETQYF. CDR3 DNA sequence: TGTGCCAGCAGAAGGAGCGGGGAAGAGACCCAGTACTTC.